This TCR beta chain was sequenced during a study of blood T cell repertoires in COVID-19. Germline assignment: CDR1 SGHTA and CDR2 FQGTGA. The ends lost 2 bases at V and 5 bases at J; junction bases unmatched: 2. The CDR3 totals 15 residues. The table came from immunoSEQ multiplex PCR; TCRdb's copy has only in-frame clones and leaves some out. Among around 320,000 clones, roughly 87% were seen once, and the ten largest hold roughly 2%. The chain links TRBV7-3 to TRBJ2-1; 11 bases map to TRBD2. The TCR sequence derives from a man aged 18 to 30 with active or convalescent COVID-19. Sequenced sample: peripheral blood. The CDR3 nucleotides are TGTGCCAGCAGCTTAGGGACTAGCGGCAACAATGAGCAGTTCTTC. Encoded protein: CASSLGTSGNNEQFF. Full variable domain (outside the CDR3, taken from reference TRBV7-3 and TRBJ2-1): GAGVSQTPSNKVTEKGKYVELRCDPISGHTALYWYRQSLGQGPEFLIYFQGTGAADDSGLPNDRFFAVRPEGSVSTLKIQRTERGDSAVYLCASSLGTSGNNEQFFGPGTRLTVL.